This is a list of T cell receptor beta chains from one sample in a study of identical twins. One entry per CDR3 protein results from TCRdb running MiXCR on the 5' RACE reads. Here the sample spans around 1.7 million distinct CDR3 sequences, about 31% being singletons. The specimen sequenced was cord blood. The receptors were sampled from a newborn girl in good health. Each CDR3 is given with its conserved first and last residue. D genes are given only for firm matches. Rows may omit the clone size; those that give it use once, few, many or a size class.

cdr3_aa: CAASAGASTDTQYF
cdr3_nt: TGTGCCGCCTCAGCGGGGGCTAGCACAGATACGCAGTATTTT
v_call: TRBV10-3
clone_size: .
cdr3_length: 14
j_call: TRBJ2-3
d_call: TRBD2

cdr3_aa: CASSDSWQGHTGELFF
cdr3_nt: TGTGCCAGCAGTGACTCCTGGCAGGGTCACACCGGGGAGCTGTTTTTT
v_call: TRBV6-4
clone_size: few
cdr3_length: 16
j_call: TRBJ2-2
d_call: .

cdr3_aa: CASCFSASPTDTQYF
cdr3_nt: TGTGCCAGCTGTTTTAGCGCTTCGCCCACAGATACGCAGTATTTT
v_call: TRBV12-3/TRBV12-4
clone_size: few
cdr3_length: 15
j_call: TRBJ2-3
d_call: .

cdr3_aa: CASSQSTGVGYNEQFF
cdr3_nt: TGTGCCAGCAGCCAATCAACGGGAGTTGGGTACAATGAGCAGTTCTTC
v_call: TRBV3-1
clone_size: few
cdr3_length: 16
j_call: TRBJ2-1
d_call: .

cdr3_aa: CASRQGGGRNQPQHF
cdr3_nt: TGTGCCAGTAGACAGGGTGGAGGACGCAATCAGCCCCAGCATTTT
v_call: TRBV19
clone_size: .
cdr3_length: 15
j_call: TRBJ1-5
d_call: .

cdr3_aa: CASSMGLAGPSTDTQYF
cdr3_nt: TGTGCCAGCAGCATGGGACTAGCGGGGCCTAGCACAGATACGCAGTATTTT
v_call: TRBV5-4
clone_size: few
cdr3_length: 17
j_call: TRBJ2-3
d_call: TRBD2

cdr3_aa: CASSFASHEKLFF
cdr3_nt: TGTGCCAGCAGCTTCGCCAGTCATGAAAAACTGTTTTTT
v_call: TRBV5-5
clone_size: few
cdr3_length: 13
j_call: TRBJ1-4
d_call: .

cdr3_aa: CASRPTSGRPDTQYF
cdr3_nt: TGTGCCAGCAGGCCGACTAGCGGGAGGCCAGATACGCAGTATTTT
v_call: TRBV9
clone_size: few
cdr3_length: 15
j_call: TRBJ2-3
d_call: TRBD2

cdr3_aa: CASSQAPSSYNEQFF
cdr3_nt: TGTGCCAGCAGCCAAGCCCCAAGCTCCTACAATGAGCAGTTCTTC
v_call: TRBV4-2
clone_size: many
cdr3_length: 15
j_call: TRBJ2-1
d_call: .

cdr3_aa: CASSQDAGTSGRISDTQYF
cdr3_nt: TGCGCCAGCAGCCAAGACGCCGGGACTAGCGGGAGGATTTCAGATACGCAGTATTTT
v_call: TRBV4-3
clone_size: .
cdr3_length: 19
j_call: TRBJ2-3
d_call: TRBD2

cdr3_aa: CASRPTSGVNEQFF
cdr3_nt: TGTGCCAGCAGGCCGACTAGCGGGGTGAATGAGCAGTTCTTC
v_call: TRBV12-3/TRBV12-4
clone_size: .
cdr3_length: 14
j_call: TRBJ2-1
d_call: TRBD2

cdr3_aa: CASSLVGGLYGYTF
cdr3_nt: TGTGCCAGCAGCTTAGTCGGCGGTTTATATGGCTACACCTTC
v_call: TRBV11-2
clone_size: once
cdr3_length: 14
j_call: TRBJ1-2
d_call: .

cdr3_aa: CASSSPGTAGTQYF
cdr3_nt: TGCGCCAGCAGCAGCCCCGGGACGGCGGGGACCCAGTACTTC
v_call: TRBV4-1
clone_size: .
cdr3_length: 14
j_call: TRBJ2-5
d_call: .

cdr3_aa: CASSLIPGTHIQYF
cdr3_nt: TGTGCCAGCAGTTTAATTCCAGGGACTCACATTCAGTACTTC
v_call: TRBV28
clone_size: .
cdr3_length: 14
j_call: TRBJ2-4
d_call: .

cdr3_aa: CASPLGGAGTDTQYF
cdr3_nt: TGTGCCAGCCCCTTGGGGGGCGCGGGGACAGATACGCAGTATTTT
v_call: TRBV5-4
clone_size: .
cdr3_length: 15
j_call: TRBJ2-3
d_call: .

cdr3_aa: CAIRPTTGYEQYF
cdr3_nt: TGTGCCATCAGGCCTACGACAGGGTACGAGCAGTACTTC
v_call: TRBV10-3
clone_size: .
cdr3_length: 13
j_call: TRBJ2-7
d_call: TRBD1

cdr3_aa: CASSYSASGHNGYTF
cdr3_nt: TGTGCCAGCAGTTACTCCGCCTCCGGCCACAATGGCTACACCTTC
v_call: TRBV6-6
clone_size: many
cdr3_length: 15
j_call: TRBJ1-2
d_call: .

cdr3_aa: CSVEAEFSYEQYF
cdr3_nt: TGCAGCGTTGAAGCGGAGTTCTCCTACGAGCAGTACTTC
v_call: TRBV29-1
clone_size: many
cdr3_length: 13
j_call: TRBJ2-7
d_call: .

cdr3_aa: CASSFGLVGYEQYF
cdr3_nt: TGTGCCAGCAGTTTTGGACTCGTTGGCTACGAGCAGTACTTC
v_call: TRBV28
clone_size: few
cdr3_length: 14
j_call: TRBJ2-7
d_call: .

cdr3_aa: CSVVLDSNEKLFF
cdr3_nt: TGCAGCGTTGTCCTCGACAGTAATGAAAAACTGTTTTTT
v_call: TRBV29-1
clone_size: .
cdr3_length: 13
j_call: TRBJ1-4
d_call: .

cdr3_aa: CASSSERENSPLHF
cdr3_nt: TGTGCCAGCAGTTCCGAGAGGGAAAATTCACCCCTCCACTTT
v_call: TRBV6-6
clone_size: .
cdr3_length: 14
j_call: TRBJ1-6
d_call: .

cdr3_aa: CASSLLTGTEAFF
cdr3_nt: TGTGCCAGCAGCCTCTTGACCGGGACTGAAGCTTTCTTT
v_call: TRBV7-2
clone_size: .
cdr3_length: 13
j_call: TRBJ1-1
d_call: .

cdr3_aa: CSASRGARPTDTQYF
cdr3_nt: TGCAGTGCTAGTCGGGGGGCTAGGCCCACAGATACGCAGTATTTT
v_call: TRBV20-1
clone_size: .
cdr3_length: 15
j_call: TRBJ2-3
d_call: .

cdr3_aa: CASSQAKGTYHSYNEQFF
cdr3_nt: TGTGCCAGCAGCCAAGCCAAGGGGACATACCACTCCTACAATGAGCAGTTCTTC
v_call: TRBV4-2
clone_size: .
cdr3_length: 18
j_call: TRBJ2-1
d_call: .

cdr3_aa: CASSLSGRSSYNSPLHF
cdr3_nt: TGTGCCAGCAGCTTGTCGGGCCGCAGCTCCTATAATTCACCCCTCCACTTT
v_call: TRBV7-9
clone_size: few
cdr3_length: 17
j_call: TRBJ1-6
d_call: .

cdr3_aa: CASSQDPGLAGNWNEQFF
cdr3_nt: TGTGCCAGCAGCCAAGATCCAGGACTAGCGGGGAATTGGAATGAGCAGTTCTTC
v_call: TRBV4-2
clone_size: .
cdr3_length: 18
j_call: TRBJ2-1
d_call: TRBD2

cdr3_aa: CASRDRTGAGANVLTF
cdr3_nt: TGCGCCAGCAGGGATCGGACAGGAGCAGGGGCCAACGTCCTGACTTTC
v_call: TRBV5-1
clone_size: few
cdr3_length: 16
j_call: TRBJ2-6
d_call: TRBD1

cdr3_aa: CASSLWGDANYGYTF
cdr3_nt: TGTGCCAGCAGTTTGTGGGGGGACGCTAACTATGGCTACACCTTC
v_call: TRBV28
clone_size: many
cdr3_length: 15
j_call: TRBJ1-2
d_call: .

cdr3_aa: CASSWTSGSGGELFF
cdr3_nt: TGTGCCAGCAGTTGGACTAGCGGGAGCGGGGGGGAGCTGTTTTTT
v_call: TRBV6-5
clone_size: .
cdr3_length: 15
j_call: TRBJ2-2
d_call: TRBD2

cdr3_aa: CASSGRDRGLSAQHF
cdr3_nt: TGTGCCAGCAGTGGCCGGGACAGGGGGCTATCGGCCCAGCATTTT
v_call: TRBV2
clone_size: .
cdr3_length: 15
j_call: TRBJ1-5
d_call: TRBD1

cdr3_aa: CSARDLGGETQYF
cdr3_nt: TGCAGTGCTAGAGATTTGGGGGGAGAGACCCAGTACTTC
v_call: TRBV20-1
clone_size: .
cdr3_length: 13
j_call: TRBJ2-5
d_call: .

cdr3_aa: CASSSGGFYNEQFF
cdr3_nt: TGCGCCAGCAGCTCGGGCGGGTTCTACAATGAGCAGTTCTTC
v_call: TRBV5-1
clone_size: few
cdr3_length: 14
j_call: TRBJ2-1
d_call: .

cdr3_aa: CASSQGLARAGEQFF
cdr3_nt: TGTGCCAGCAGCCAGGGACTAGCGAGAGCTGGTGAGCAGTTCTTC
v_call: TRBV3-1
clone_size: .
cdr3_length: 15
j_call: TRBJ2-1
d_call: TRBD2

cdr3_aa: CASSLTQDRGPNGFTF
cdr3_nt: TGTGCCAGCAGTCTCACTCAGGACAGGGGCCCAAATGGCTTCACCTTC
v_call: TRBV12-3/TRBV12-4
clone_size: .
cdr3_length: 16
j_call: TRBJ1-2
d_call: TRBD1

cdr3_aa: CASSFWLAGSLSTDTQYF
cdr3_nt: TGTGCCAGCAGTTTTTGGCTAGCGGGATCCCTTAGCACAGATACGCAGTATTTT
v_call: TRBV12-3/TRBV12-4
clone_size: .
cdr3_length: 18
j_call: TRBJ2-3
d_call: TRBD2

cdr3_aa: CASSQLLAVSSYEQYF
cdr3_nt: TGCGCCAGCAGCCAATTACTAGCGGTAAGCTCCTACGAGCAGTACTTC
v_call: TRBV4-1
clone_size: few
cdr3_length: 16
j_call: TRBJ2-7
d_call: TRBD2

cdr3_aa: CASSLGWTDTQYF
cdr3_nt: TGTGCCAGCAGCTTAGGCTGGACAGATACGCAGTATTTT
v_call: TRBV13
clone_size: many
cdr3_length: 13
j_call: TRBJ2-3
d_call: .

cdr3_aa: CASTTGTVYEQYF
cdr3_nt: TGTGCCAGCACCACTGGGACAGTCTACGAGCAGTACTTC
v_call: TRBV28
clone_size: few
cdr3_length: 13
j_call: TRBJ2-7
d_call: TRBD1

cdr3_aa: CSAKQAYNEQFF
cdr3_nt: TGCAGTGCTAAACAAGCCTACAATGAGCAGTTCTTC
v_call: TRBV20-1
clone_size: .
cdr3_length: 12
j_call: TRBJ2-1
d_call: .

cdr3_aa: CASSPPREQYF
cdr3_nt: TGCGCCAGCAGCCCCCCTCGGGAGCAGTACTTC
v_call: TRBV5-1
clone_size: .
cdr3_length: 11
j_call: TRBJ2-7
d_call: .